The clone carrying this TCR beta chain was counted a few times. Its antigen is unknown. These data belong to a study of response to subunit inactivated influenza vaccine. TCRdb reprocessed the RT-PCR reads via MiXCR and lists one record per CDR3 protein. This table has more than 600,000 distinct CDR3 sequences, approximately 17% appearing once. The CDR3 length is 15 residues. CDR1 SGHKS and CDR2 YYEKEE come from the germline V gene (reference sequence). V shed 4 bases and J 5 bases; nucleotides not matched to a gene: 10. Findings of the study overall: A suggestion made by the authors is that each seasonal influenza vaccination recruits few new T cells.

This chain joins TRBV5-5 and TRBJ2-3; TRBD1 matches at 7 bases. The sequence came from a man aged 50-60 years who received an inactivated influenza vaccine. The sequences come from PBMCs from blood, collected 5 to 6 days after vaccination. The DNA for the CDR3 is TGTGCCAGCAGCCTACTCGGGACAGTGGGAGATACGCAGTATTTT. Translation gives CASSLLGTVGDTQYF. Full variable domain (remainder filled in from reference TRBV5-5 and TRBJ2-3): DAGVTQSPTHLIKTRGQQVTLRCSPISGHKSVSWYQQVLGQGPQFIFQYYEKEERGRGNFPDRFSARQFPNYSSELNVNALLLGDSALYLCASSLLGTVGDTQYFGPGTRLTVL.